The clone carrying this T cell receptor beta chain has a single count. J was trimmed by 9 bases and V by 2 bases; bases with no gene match: 4. Germline V gene lookup returns CDR1 SGDLS and CDR2 YYNGEE. This CDR3 is built from 14 residues. This record comes from a study of T cells in Graves' hyperthyroidism and ophthalmopathy. From RNA transcripts, TCR beta CDR3 regions were amplified. Researchers ran a first-round RT-PCR on the TCR CDR3 using the HTBI primer set. TCRdb re-called the multiplex PCR reads with MiXCR, one entry per CDR3 protein. The sample shows around 690,000 distinct CDR3 sequences, 15% to 20% of them seen only once.

Sample: blood. The chain recombines TRBV9 with TRBJ1-6, with 8 bases matching TRBD1. This sequence was found in a man in his fifties with Graves' hyperthyroidism. CDR3 in DNA: TGTGCCAGCAGCGTTGGACAGGGCAGTTCACCCCTCCACTTT. The encoded protein is CASSVGQGSSPLHF.